Listed below are T cell receptor beta chains from one sample, sequenced in a study of T cell changes during pregnancy in multiple sclerosis. Generated by immunoSEQ multiplex PCR, the TCRdb table keeps only in-frame clones and is missing some. The table includes about 20,000 clones, about nine tenths detected once. The sequencing here drew on CD8+ T cells from peripheral blood mononuclear cells, taken in the second trimester of pregnancy. Receptors were obtained from a female donor in good health, enrolled as a control in a pregnancy study. Each CDR3 is given with its conserved first and last residue. The order of the fields is CDR3 protein, V gene.

cdr3_aa: CASSPAGERWDTQYF
v_call: TRBV7-9

cdr3_aa: CASSKKVSGGYSSYEQYF
v_call: TRBV21-1

cdr3_aa: CASSLGVSVRVLTF
v_call: TRBV13

cdr3_aa: CASTNLAGAYNEQFF
v_call: TRBV12-1

cdr3_aa: CASSVLGGTNEKLFF
v_call: TRBV6-1

cdr3_aa: CASSPLAGGQETQYF
v_call: TRBV6-4

cdr3_aa: CASRRQSSYEQYF
v_call: TRBV6-1

cdr3_aa: CASSEAKNGVDEQFF
v_call: TRBV2

cdr3_aa: CASSLATGGDVVSNQPQHF
v_call: TRBV5-1

cdr3_aa: CASSSPGQGFYGYTF
v_call: TRBV5-4

cdr3_aa: CSGQRNTEAFF
v_call: TRBV29-1

cdr3_aa: CASSMAATGELFF
v_call: TRBV19

cdr3_aa: CASTLSNRGPWSNQPQHF
v_call: TRBV28

cdr3_aa: CASSQGASRHEQYF
v_call: TRBV18

cdr3_aa: CASSSLTLANYGYTF
v_call: TRBV7-9

cdr3_aa: CASSTGTVYNEQFF
v_call: TRBV5-6

cdr3_aa: CASSRSRLYGYTF
v_call: TRBV27

cdr3_aa: CASSESSGLAGPLSYNEQFF
v_call: TRBV2

cdr3_aa: CASSLGPGYSNEQFF
v_call: TRBV7-6

cdr3_aa: CASSVATPTGELFF
v_call: TRBV9

cdr3_aa: CASSQGGGTQYF
v_call: TRBV4-1

cdr3_aa: CASSLGTLQGGYTF
v_call: TRBV5-4

cdr3_aa: CASSSGDTDTQYF
v_call: TRBV6-4

cdr3_aa: CASSVGASGNIQYF
v_call: TRBV9

cdr3_aa: CASSSGLAGGPGNNEQFF
v_call: TRBV28

cdr3_aa: CASSKGQLITGELFF
v_call: TRBV6-5

cdr3_aa: CASGTGEGYEQYF
v_call: TRBV5-1

cdr3_aa: CASDLGQASGNTIYF
v_call: TRBV6-1

cdr3_aa: CASSFGFEQYF
v_call: TRBV28

cdr3_aa: CASSPRTSGSPFEQFF
v_call: TRBV9

cdr3_aa: CASSVGGGPPTDTQYF
v_call: TRBV2

cdr3_aa: CAWSVGAGGLDGYTF
v_call: TRBV30

cdr3_aa: CASSSSGTGNYGYTF
v_call: TRBV7-2

cdr3_aa: CASRGLMNTEAFF
v_call: TRBV7-6

cdr3_aa: CASSQGVGGYTF
v_call: TRBV5-4

cdr3_aa: CASSLGQGMNTEAFF
v_call: TRBV5-5

cdr3_aa: CASSLAGTRYEQYF
v_call: TRBV7-8

cdr3_aa: CASSIQGRNTEAFF
v_call: TRBV7-9

cdr3_aa: CAWARDSYEQYF
v_call: TRBV30

cdr3_aa: CASSVGDSVTYEQYF
v_call: TRBV9

cdr3_aa: CASSQGAADTQYF
v_call: TRBV4-1

cdr3_aa: CASSLLRGVVGYTF
v_call: TRBV18

cdr3_aa: CAGRWADTQYF
v_call: TRBV6-1

cdr3_aa: CASSYLGMASYEQYF
v_call: TRBV27

cdr3_aa: CATSRGDRDTGANVLTF
v_call: TRBV15

cdr3_aa: CASSPWDRIAGNTIYF
v_call: TRBV14

cdr3_aa: CASSPSSYEQYF
v_call: TRBV11-2

cdr3_aa: CASSPWDRGPQETQYF
v_call: TRBV6-6

cdr3_aa: CASSFGTDTGELFF
v_call: TRBV28

cdr3_aa: CASSVLPGQGLTEAFF
v_call: TRBV7-9

cdr3_aa: CASSQGLADAGELFF
v_call: TRBV4-2

cdr3_aa: CASARVLAGSYEQYF
v_call: TRBV2

cdr3_aa: CASTLDGAYEQYF
v_call: TRBV28

cdr3_aa: CASGGGGIYNEQFF
v_call: TRBV9

cdr3_aa: CASSPSGRDNEQFF
v_call: TRBV5-1

cdr3_aa: CASSPFGGQETQYF
v_call: TRBV9

cdr3_aa: CASSPRTSGSYNEQFF
v_call: TRBV7-9